This TCR beta chain derives from a study of T cell repertoires in cytomegalovirus infection. Study summary: Public TCR beta signatures were indicative of both CMV infection and a matching HLA type.

The CDR3 consists of 13 residues. With V trimmed by 6 bases and J by 2 bases, 0 bases remained unmatched. Per the germline V gene, CDR1 is MNHEY and CDR2 is SVGEGT. TCRdb reprocessed the reads via MiXCR and lists one record per CDR3 protein. The table has fewer than 200,000 distinct CDR3 sequences, roughly 9% seen once. This clonotype was observed at least ten times. This chain uses TRBV6-2 or TRBV6-3 with TRBJ1-1; TRBD1 agrees at 10 bases. Material: PBMCs. The sequence was obtained from a human donor in good health (CMV status not recorded). Some clones in this sample may be carry-over from other donors' samples. The CDR3 sequence: CASRTGGNTEAFF. The CDR3 bases are TGTGCCAGCAGGACAGGGGGCAACACTGAAGCTTTCTTT.